The 9 T cell receptor beta chains below come from one sample, sequenced in a study of T cells in Graves' hyperthyroidism and ophthalmopathy. The TCR beta CDR3 regions underwent amplification using RNA transcripts as the source. The TCR CDR3 was amplified in a first-round RT-PCR using the HTBI primer set. TCRdb re-called the multiplex PCR reads through MiXCR, storing one row per CDR3 protein. The sample lists fewer than 700,000 distinct CDR3 sequences, approximately 17% occurring once. Input material: blood. The source of these receptors is a woman aged 18 to 35 with Graves' ophthalmopathy.

This clonotype was seen many times. The chain links TRBV20-1 to TRBJ2-3; 7 bases are shared with TRBD2. Germline CDR1 and CDR2: DFQATT and SNEGSKA (reference sequence). This CDR3 spans 15 amino acids. V lost 6 bases to trimming and J lost 5 bases; unmatched junction nucleotides: 14. Written as DNA, the CDR3 is TGCAGTGCCAGGGAGACTGCTAGCGGCGTAGATACGCAGTATTTT. Protein: CSARETASGVDTQYF.

The sample holds many counts of this clonotype. The rearrangement joins TRBV28 to TRBJ1-2; no reliable D call. The CDR3 runs to 15 residues. Germline V lookup: CDR1 MDHEN, CDR2 SYDVKM. Trimming stripped 6 bases from V and 0 bases from J, with 14 bases between. The CDR3 is CASSPGQVPNYGYTF. DNA of the CDR3: TGTGCCAGCAGCCCCGGGCAGGTCCCTAACTATGGCTACACCTTC.

In this sample, this clonotype turned up many times. This chain uses TRBV2 with TRBJ2-3; possible D gene TRBD2, 5 bases. The CDR3 covers 14 residues. Germline CDR1 is SNHLY and CDR2 is FYNNEI. Trimming took off 8 bases at V and 2 bases at J, with 14 bases between the two ends. As DNA, the CDR3 is TGTGCCAGCCCCCTCGGGGTCGACACAGATACGCAGTATTTT. This encodes CASPLGVDTDTQYF. The full variable domain, with the rest looked up from reference TRBV2 and TRBJ2-3, is EPEVTQTPSHQVTQMGQEVILRCVPISNHLYFYWYRQILGQKVEFLVSFYNNEISEKSEIFDDQFSVERPDGSNFTLKIRSTKLEDSAMYFCASPLGVDTDTQYFGPGTRLTVL.

Many counts were recorded for this clonotype. The chain employs TRBV27 and TRBJ1-1; no firm D call. Germline values: CDR1 MNHEY, CDR2 SMNVEV (reference sequence). The CDR3 totals 13 residues. V lost 5 bases, J lost 1 base, and 8 bases lay in between. CDR3 in amino acids: CASSDLENTEAFF. The CDR3 nucleotides are TGTGCCAGCAGTGACTTAGAGAACACTGAAGCTTTCTTT.

The chain couples TRBV7-9 to TRBJ2-1; D might be TRBD2 (5 bases). The V end lost 1 base, the J end lost 12 bases, and 13 bases lay between the germline ends. In germline, CDR1 is SEHNR, CDR2 FQNEAQ (reference sequence). This CDR3 region has 13 residues. CDR3 in amino acids: CASSLGTSRWQFF. The CDR3 nucleotides are TGTGCCAGCAGCTTAGGGACTTCACGTTGGCAGTTCTTC. Drawing the rest from reference TRBV7-9 and TRBJ2-1, the complete variable domain is DTGVSQNPRHKITKRGQNVTFRCDPISEHNRLYWYRQTLGQGPEFLTYFQNEAQLEKSRLLSDRFSAERPKGSFSTLEIQRTEQGDSAMYLCASSLGTSRWQFFGPGTRLTVL.

This chain joins TRBV7-3 and TRBJ2-2, with 9 bases that match TRBD2. Trimming at V came to 5 bases and at J to 1 base, leaving 8 bases not matched to a gene. Per the germline V gene, CDR1 is SGHTA and CDR2 is FQGTGA. The CDR3 sequence is 17 residues long. CDR3 nucleotides: TGTGCCAGCAGCCGTGGGCGGGGGGGCCGGAACACCGGGGAGCTGTTTTTT. Translation gives CASSRGRGGRNTGELFF.

This clonotype was picked up a small number of times. This CDR3 reads CASSYGHEGDYGYTF. The CDR3 coding sequence is TGTGCCAGCAGTTACGGGCATGAGGGTGACTATGGCTACACCTTC. The V gene is TRBV6-6, the J gene TRBJ1-2, with D unclear. Germline lookup yields CDR1 MNHNY and CDR2 SVGAGI (reference sequence). V was cut by 2 bases and J by 3 bases, with 13 bases left in between. This CDR3 spans 15 amino acids.

This clonotype was observed at least ten times. The genes are TRBV7-2 and TRBJ1-2, with D maybe TRBD1 (5 bases). CDR1 and CDR2 from the germline V gene are SGHTA and FQGNSA. The CDR3 has 16 residues. V lost 4 bases and J 0 bases, leaving 15 bases between the germline ends. CDR3 loop: CASSSISTVPNYGYTF. DNA for the CDR3: TGTGCCAGCAGCTCCATCTCGACAGTCCCTAACTATGGCTACACCTTC.

The genes are TRBV30 and TRBJ2-3, with TRBD1 matching 10 bases. This CDR3 is built from 16 residues. Germline CDR1 and CDR2: GTSNPN and SVGIG (reference sequence). With V trimmed by 0 bases and J by 2 bases, 5 bases remained unmatched. The DNA of the CDR3 is TGTGCCTGGAGTGTAAAGGGACAGGGGAACACAGATACGCAGTATTTT. Its translation: CAWSVKGQGNTDTQYF.